This T cell receptor (beta chain) was profiled in a study of coeliac disease. Assay used: immunoSEQ multiplex PCR; TCRdb lists only in-frame clones, some missing. This sample has about 6,500 clones; approximately 67% occur once, and the top ten carry approximately 20%. This clone was counted a few times. Sequencing was carried out using lymphocytes from the gut lamina propria. This receptor was obtained from a man aged 55 to 70 with celiac disease on a gluten-free diet.

The CDR3 loop is CASSLGETAGANVLTF. In DNA form, the CDR3 reads TGCGCCAGCAGCTTGGGGGAGACGGCGGGGGCCAACGTCCTGACTTTC. The chain joins TRBV5-1 to TRBJ2-6; possible D gene TRBD2, 5 bases. The CDR3 has 16 amino acids. Germline assignment: CDR1 SGHRS and CDR2 YFSETQ. The germline V and J ends were trimmed by 0 bases and 4 bases, with 11 bases remaining between them.